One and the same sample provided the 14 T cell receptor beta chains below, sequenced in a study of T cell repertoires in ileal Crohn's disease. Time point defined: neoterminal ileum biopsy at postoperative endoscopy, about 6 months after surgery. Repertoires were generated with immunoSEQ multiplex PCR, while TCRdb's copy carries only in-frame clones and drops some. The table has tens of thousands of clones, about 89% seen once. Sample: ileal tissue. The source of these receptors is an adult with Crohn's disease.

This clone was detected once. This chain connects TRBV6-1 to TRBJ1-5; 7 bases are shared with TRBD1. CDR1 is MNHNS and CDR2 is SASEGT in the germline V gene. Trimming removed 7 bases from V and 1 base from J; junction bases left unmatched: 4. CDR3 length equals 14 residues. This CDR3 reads CASKTGVSNQPQHF. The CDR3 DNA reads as TGTGCCAGCAAAACAGGGGTCAGCAATCAGCCCCAGCATTTT.

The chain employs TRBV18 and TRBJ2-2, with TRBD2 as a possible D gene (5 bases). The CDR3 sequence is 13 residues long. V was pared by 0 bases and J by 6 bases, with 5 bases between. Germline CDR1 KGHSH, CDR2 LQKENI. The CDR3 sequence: CASSPPSAGELFF. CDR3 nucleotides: TGTGCCAGCTCACCACCTAGCGCCGGGGAGCTGTTTTTT.

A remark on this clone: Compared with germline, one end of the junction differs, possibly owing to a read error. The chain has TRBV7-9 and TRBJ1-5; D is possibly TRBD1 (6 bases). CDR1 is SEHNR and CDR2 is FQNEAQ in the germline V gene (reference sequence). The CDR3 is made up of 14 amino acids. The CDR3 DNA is TGTGCCAGCAGCGTAGCAGGGGTCAATCAGCCCCAGCATTTT. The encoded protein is CASSVAGVNQPQHF.

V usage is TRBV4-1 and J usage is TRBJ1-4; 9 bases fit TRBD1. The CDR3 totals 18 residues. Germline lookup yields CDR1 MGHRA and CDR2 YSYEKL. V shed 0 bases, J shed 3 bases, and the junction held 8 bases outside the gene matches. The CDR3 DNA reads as TGCGCCAGCAGCCAAGAAAGGGACAGGGCGGACTCTAATGAAAAACTGTTTTTT. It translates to CASSQERDRADSNEKLFF.

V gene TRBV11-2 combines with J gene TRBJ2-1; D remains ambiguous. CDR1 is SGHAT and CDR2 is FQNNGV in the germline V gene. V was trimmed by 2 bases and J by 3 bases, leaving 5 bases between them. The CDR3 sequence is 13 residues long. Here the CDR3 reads CASSLSLYNEQFF. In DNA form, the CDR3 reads TGTGCCAGCAGCTTATCCCTCTACAATGAGCAGTTCTTC.

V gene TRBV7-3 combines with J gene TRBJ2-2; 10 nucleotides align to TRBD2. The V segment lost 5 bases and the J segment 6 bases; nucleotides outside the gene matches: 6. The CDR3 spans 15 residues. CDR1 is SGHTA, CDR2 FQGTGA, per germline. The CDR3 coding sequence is TGTGCCAGCAGCCGAGCGGGAGGGCCCGCCGGGGAGCTGTTTTTT. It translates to CASSRAGGPAGELFF.

The CDR3 spells CASSSGLTYEQYV. CDR3 bases: TGTGCCAGCAGCTCAGGACTTACCTACGAGCAGTACGTC. The chain uses TRBV11-2 and TRBJ2-7; TRBD2 might be the D (5 bases). V lost 4 bases, J lost 2 bases, and 9 bases lay in between. CDR3 size: 13 residues. Germline assignment: CDR1 SGHAT and CDR2 FQNNGV.

CDR3 sequence reads: CASSLRGGETQYF. The CDR3, as DNA: TGTGCCAGCAGCTTACGGGGTGGAGAGACCCAGTACTTC. J is TRBJ2-5 and V is TRBV7-2; tentatively, D is TRBD2 (5 bases). The ends were cut back, 2 bases at V and 4 bases at J, with 8 bases in the middle. This CDR3 region has 13 residues. Germline V gene data show CDR1 as SGHTA and CDR2 as FQGNSA.

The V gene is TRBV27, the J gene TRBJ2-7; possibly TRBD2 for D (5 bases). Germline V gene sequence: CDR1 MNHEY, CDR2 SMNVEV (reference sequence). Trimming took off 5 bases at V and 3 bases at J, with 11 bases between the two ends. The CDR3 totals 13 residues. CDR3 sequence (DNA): TGTGCCAGCAGTGCCGGGAATATCTACGAGCAGTACTTC. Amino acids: CASSAGNIYEQYF.

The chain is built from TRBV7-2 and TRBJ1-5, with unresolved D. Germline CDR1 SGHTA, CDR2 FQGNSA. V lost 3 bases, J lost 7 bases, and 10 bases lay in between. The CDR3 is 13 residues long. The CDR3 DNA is TGTGCCAGCAGCTTGGAGTCCGGCCAGCCCCAGCATTTT. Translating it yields CASSLESGQPQHF.

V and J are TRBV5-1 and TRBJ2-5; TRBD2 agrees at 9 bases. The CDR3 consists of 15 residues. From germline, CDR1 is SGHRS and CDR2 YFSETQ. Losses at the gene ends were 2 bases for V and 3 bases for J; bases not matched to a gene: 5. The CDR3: CASSFGGGEEETQYF. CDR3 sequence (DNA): TGCGCCAGCAGCTTTGGCGGGGGGGAAGAAGAGACCCAGTACTTC.

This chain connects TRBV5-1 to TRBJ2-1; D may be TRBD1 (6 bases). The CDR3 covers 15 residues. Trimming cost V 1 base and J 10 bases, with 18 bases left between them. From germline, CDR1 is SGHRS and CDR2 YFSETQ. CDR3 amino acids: CASSLQDPGVGEQFF. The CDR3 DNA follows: TGCGCCAGCAGCTTGCAGGATCCAGGGGTGGGGGAGCAGTTCTTC.

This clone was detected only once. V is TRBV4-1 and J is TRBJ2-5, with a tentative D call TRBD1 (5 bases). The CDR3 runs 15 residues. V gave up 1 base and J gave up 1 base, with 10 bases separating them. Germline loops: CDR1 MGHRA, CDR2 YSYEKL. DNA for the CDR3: TGCGCCAGCAGCCAAGGCGGCAGGGCCCAAGAGACCCAGTACTTC. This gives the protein CASSQGGRAQETQYF.

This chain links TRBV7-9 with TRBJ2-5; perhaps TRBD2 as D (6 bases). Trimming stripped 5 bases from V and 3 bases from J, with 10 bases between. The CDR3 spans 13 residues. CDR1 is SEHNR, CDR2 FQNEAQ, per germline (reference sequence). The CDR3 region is CASSLSGKETQYF. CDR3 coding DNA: TGTGCCAGCAGCCTTAGCGGAAAAGAGACCCAGTACTTC.